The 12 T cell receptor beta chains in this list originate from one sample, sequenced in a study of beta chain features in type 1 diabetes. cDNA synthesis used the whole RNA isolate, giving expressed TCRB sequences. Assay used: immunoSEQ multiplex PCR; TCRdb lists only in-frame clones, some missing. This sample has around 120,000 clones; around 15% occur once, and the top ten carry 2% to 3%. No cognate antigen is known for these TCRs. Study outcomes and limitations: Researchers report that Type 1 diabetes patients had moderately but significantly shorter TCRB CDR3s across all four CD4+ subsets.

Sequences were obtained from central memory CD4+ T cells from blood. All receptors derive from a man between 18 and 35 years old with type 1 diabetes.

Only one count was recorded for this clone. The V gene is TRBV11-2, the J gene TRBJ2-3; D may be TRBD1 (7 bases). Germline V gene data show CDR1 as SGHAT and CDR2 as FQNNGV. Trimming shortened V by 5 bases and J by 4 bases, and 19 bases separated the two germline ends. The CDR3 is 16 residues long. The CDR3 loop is CASSQRGGTEPDTQYF. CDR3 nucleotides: TGTGCCAGCAGCCAAAGAGGGGGGACAGAGCCAGATACGCAGTATTTT.

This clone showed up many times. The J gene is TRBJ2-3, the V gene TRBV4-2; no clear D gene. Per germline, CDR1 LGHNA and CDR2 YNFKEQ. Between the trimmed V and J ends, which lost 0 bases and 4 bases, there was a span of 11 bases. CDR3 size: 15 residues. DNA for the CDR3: TGTGCCAGCAGCCAAGAGAGGCGAGAGGCAGATACGCAGTATTTT. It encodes CASSQERREADTQYF.

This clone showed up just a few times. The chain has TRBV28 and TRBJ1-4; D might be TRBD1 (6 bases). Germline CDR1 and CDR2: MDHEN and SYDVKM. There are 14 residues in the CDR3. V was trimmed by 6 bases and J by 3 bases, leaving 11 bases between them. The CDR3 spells CASRQGWANEKLFF. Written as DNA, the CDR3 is TGTGCCAGCAGGCAGGGGTGGGCTAATGAAAAACTGTTTTTT. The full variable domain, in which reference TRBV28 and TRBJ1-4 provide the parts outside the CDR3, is DVKVTQSSRYLVKRTGEKVFLECVQDMDHENMFWYRQDPGLGLRLIYFSYDVKMKEKGDIPEGYSVSREKKERFSLILESASTNQTSMYLCASRQGWANEKLFFGSGTQLSVL.

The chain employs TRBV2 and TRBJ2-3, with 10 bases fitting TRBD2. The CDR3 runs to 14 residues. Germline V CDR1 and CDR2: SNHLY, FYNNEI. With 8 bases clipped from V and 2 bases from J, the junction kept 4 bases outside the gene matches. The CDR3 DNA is TGTGCCAGCCAACTAGCGGGAACCACAGATACGCAGTATTTT. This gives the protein CASQLAGTTDTQYF.

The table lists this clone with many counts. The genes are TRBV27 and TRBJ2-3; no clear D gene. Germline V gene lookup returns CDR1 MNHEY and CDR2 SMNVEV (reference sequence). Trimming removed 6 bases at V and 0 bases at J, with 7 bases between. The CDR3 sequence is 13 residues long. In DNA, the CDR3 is TGTGCCAGCAGCATCGCAAGCACAGATACGCAGTATTTT. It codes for CASSIASTDTQYF.

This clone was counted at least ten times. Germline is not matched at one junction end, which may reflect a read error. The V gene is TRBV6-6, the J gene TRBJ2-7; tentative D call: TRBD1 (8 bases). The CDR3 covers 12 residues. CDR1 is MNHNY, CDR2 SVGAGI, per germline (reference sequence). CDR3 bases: TGTGCCAGCAGTTACTCGAGCGGGACAGGTAGCTTC. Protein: CASSYSSGTGSF.

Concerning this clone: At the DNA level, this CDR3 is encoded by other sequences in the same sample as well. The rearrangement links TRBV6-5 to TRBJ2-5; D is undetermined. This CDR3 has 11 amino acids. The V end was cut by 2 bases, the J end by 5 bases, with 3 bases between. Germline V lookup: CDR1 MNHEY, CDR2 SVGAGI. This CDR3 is CASSYGETQYF. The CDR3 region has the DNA TGTGCCAGCAGTTACGGGGAGACCCAGTACTTC.

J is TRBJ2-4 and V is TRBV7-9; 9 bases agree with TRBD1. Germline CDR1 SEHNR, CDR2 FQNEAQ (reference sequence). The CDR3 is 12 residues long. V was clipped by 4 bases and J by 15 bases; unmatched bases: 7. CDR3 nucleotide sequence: TGTGCCAGCAGCTCCACCGGGACAGGGTCGTACTTC. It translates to CASSSTGTGSYF.

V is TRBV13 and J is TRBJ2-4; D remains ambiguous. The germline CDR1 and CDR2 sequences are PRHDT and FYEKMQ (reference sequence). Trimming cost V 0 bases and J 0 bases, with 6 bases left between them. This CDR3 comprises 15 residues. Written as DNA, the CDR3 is TGTGCCAGCAGCTTAGGATTTATAGCCAAAAACATTCAGTACTTC. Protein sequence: CASSLGFIAKNIQYF. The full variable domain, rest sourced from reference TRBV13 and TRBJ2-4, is AAGVIQSPRHLIKEKRETATLKCYPIPRHDTVYWYQQGPGQDPQFLISFYEKMQSDKGSIPDRFSAQQFSDYHSELNMSSLELGDSALYFCASSLGFIAKNIQYFGAGTRLSVL.

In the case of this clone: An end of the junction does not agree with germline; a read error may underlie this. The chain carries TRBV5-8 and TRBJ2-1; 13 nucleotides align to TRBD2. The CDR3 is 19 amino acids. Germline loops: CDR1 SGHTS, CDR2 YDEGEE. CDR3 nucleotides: TGTTCCAGCAGCTTTGCGACTAGCGGGGGGCCGAGCTCCTACAATGAGCAGTTCTTC. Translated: CSSSFATSGGPSSYNEQFF.

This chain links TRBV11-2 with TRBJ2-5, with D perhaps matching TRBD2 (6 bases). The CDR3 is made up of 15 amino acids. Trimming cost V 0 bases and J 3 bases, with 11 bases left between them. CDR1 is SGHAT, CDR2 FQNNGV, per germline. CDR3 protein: CASSLDRASEETQYF. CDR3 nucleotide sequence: TGTGCCAGCAGCTTAGATCGGGCTAGCGAAGAGACCCAGTACTTC. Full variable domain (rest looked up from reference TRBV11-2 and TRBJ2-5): EAGVAQSPRYKIIEKRQSVAFWCNPISGHATLYWYQQILGQGPKLLIQFQNNGVVDDSQLPKDRFSAERLKGVDSTLKIQPAKLEDSAVYLCASSLDRASEETQYFGPGTRLLVL.

The CDR3 loop reads CAISESGVQETQYF. The CDR3 DNA reads as TGTGCCATCAGTGAGTCGGGGGTTCAAGAGACCCAGTACTTC. The genes are TRBV10-3 and TRBJ2-5; D is perhaps TRBD1 or TRBD2 (5 bases each). Trimming took 0 bases from V and 2 from J, leaving 7 bases between them. Germline lookup yields CDR1 ENHRY and CDR2 SYGVKD. This CDR3 is built from 14 residues.